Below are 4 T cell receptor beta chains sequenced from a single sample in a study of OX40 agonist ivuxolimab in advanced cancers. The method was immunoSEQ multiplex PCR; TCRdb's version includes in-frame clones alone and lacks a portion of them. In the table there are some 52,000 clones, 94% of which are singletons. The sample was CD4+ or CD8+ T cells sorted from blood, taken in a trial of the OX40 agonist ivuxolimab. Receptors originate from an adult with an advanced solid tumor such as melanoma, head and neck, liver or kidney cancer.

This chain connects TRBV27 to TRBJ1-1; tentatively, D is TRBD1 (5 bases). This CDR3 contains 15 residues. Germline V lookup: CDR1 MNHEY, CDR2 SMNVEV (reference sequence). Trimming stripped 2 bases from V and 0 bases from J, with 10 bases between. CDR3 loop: CASSLDEGLNTEAFF. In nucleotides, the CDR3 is TGTGCCAGCAGTTTAGATGAGGGGTTGAACACTGAAGCTTTCTTT.

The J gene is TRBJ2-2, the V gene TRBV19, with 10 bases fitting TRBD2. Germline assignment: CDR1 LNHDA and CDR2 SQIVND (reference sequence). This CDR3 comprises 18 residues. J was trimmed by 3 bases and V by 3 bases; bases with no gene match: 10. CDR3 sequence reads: CASSILAGADLYTGELFF. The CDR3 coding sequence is TGTGCCAGTAGTATTCTAGCGGGAGCCGATTTATACACCGGGGAGCTGTTTTTT.

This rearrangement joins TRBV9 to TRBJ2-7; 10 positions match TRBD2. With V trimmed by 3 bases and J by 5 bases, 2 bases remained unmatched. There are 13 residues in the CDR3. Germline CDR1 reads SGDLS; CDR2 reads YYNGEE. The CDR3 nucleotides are TGTGCCAGCAGCGGTGGGACTAGCGACGAGCAGTACTTC. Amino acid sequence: CASSGGTSDEQYF.

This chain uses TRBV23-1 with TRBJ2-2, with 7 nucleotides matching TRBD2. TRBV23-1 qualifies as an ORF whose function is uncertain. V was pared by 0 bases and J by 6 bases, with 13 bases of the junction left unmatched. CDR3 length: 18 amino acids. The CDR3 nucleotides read TGCGCCAGCAGTCAATCGTTGGGGGGGTCGGCTGGATCCGGGGAGCTGTTTTTT. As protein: CASSQSLGGSAGSGELFF.